Listed here are 30 T cell receptor beta chains from one sample, sequenced in a study of regulatory T cells in long-lasting Graves disease. Time point specified: newly diagnosed GD, antithyroid drugs for less than 3 months. PBMCs were the source of the RNA used for TCR sequencing. Arm-PCR of CDR3 regions with iRepertoire HTBI primers generated TCR beta libraries. TCRdb itself ran the multiplex PCR reads through MiXCR, one entry per CDR3 protein. The sample includes fewer than 650,000 distinct CDR3 sequences, 15% to 20% of them seen just once. These sequences were also reported in another study, on T cells in Graves' hyperthyroidism and ophthalmopathy.

Sequenced material: peripheral blood mononuclear cells (PBMCs), taken at new diagnosis, from a patient treated with antithyroid drugs. Every receptor here comes from a woman in her 30s with Graves disease.

This clonotype was seen repeatedly, ten times or more. The genes are TRBV7-8 and TRBJ2-1; 10 bases align to TRBD1. Trimming took 4 bases from V and 3 from J; bases not matched to a gene: 6. The length of the CDR3 is 16 residues. The germline V gene has CDR1 SGHVS and CDR2 FQNEAQ. DNA for the CDR3: TGTGCCAGCAGCTACAAGACAGGGGGCAGCTACAATGAGCAGTTCTTC. Translating it yields CASSYKTGGSYNEQFF.

A few counts support this clonotype. The chain recombines TRBV5-1 with TRBJ1-5; TRBD1 matches 8 bases. Germline CDR1 and CDR2: SGHRS and YFSETQ. The V and J ends lost 0 bases and 9 bases, in that order; junction bases with no gene match: 8. The CDR3 has 15 residues. As DNA, the CDR3 is TGCGCCAGCAGCTTGGCCGCAGGGGGCGTATCGCCCCAGCATTTT. Translation: CASSLAAGGVSPQHF.

In its sample, this clonotype was seen many times. This chain joins TRBV12-3 or TRBV12-4 and TRBJ2-2; the D gene could be TRBD1 or TRBD2 (5 bases each). The CDR3 contains 15 residues. Between the trimmed V and J ends, which lost 5 bases and 4 bases, there was a span of 14 bases. This chain's CDR3 is CASSLRGWGTGELFF. CDR3 in DNA: TGTGCCAGCAGTCTCCGGGGCTGGGGCACCGGGGAGCTGTTTTTT.

This clonotype showed up many times. J is TRBJ1-1 and V is TRBV24-1, with D perhaps TRBD1 (6 bases). The CDR3 is 14 residues long. Germline lookup yields CDR1 KGHDR and CDR2 SFDVKD. Trimming left V 6 bases short and J 4 bases short, with 14 bases between. DNA for the CDR3: TGTGCCACCAGTACAGGGATCGGGGGCACTGAAGCTTTCTTT. Protein: CATSTGIGGTEAFF.

This clonotype showed up many times. The chain links TRBV11-1 to TRBJ2-7; perhaps D is TRBD1 or TRBD2 (5 bases each). CDR1 SGHAT and CDR2 FQDESV come from the germline V gene (reference sequence). The V gene lost 5 bases and the J gene lost 0 bases, with 14 bases spanning the gap. The CDR3 is 15 amino acids. DNA for the CDR3: TGTGCCAGCAGCGTGGGACGGTTTTTCTCCTACGAGCAGTACTTC. It yields the protein CASSVGRFFSYEQYF.

This clonotype was detected only a few times. The chain joins TRBV3-1 to TRBJ2-7, with TRBD1 matching 7 bases. J was trimmed by 1 base and V by 3 bases; bases with no gene match: 3. There are 14 residues in the CDR3. The germline CDR1 and CDR2 sequences are LGHDT and YNNKEL (reference sequence). The CDR3 loop reads CASSHPGQSYEQYF. CDR3 bases: TGTGCCAGCAGCCACCCGGGACAGTCCTACGAGCAGTACTTC.

At least ten counts were recorded for this clonotype. The rearrangement joins TRBV20-1 to TRBJ1-1, with TRBD1 as a possible D gene (5 bases). Germline V gives CDR1 DFQATT, CDR2 SNEGSKA (reference sequence). The CDR3 spans 12 residues. Trimming took off 7 bases at V and 11 bases at J, with 20 bases between the two ends. The CDR3 sequence is CSGTGSAEFAFF. CDR3 bases: TGCAGTGGAACAGGTTCCGCCGAGTTTGCTTTCTTT.

At least ten counts were recorded for this clonotype. The chain joins TRBV12-3 or TRBV12-4 to TRBJ2-1; D is perhaps TRBD1 or TRBD2 (5 bases each). The CDR3 has 17 amino acids. Trimming took off 4 bases at V and 7 bases at J, with 23 bases between the two ends. The CDR3 sequence is CASSSPPGTYLGNEQFF. In DNA, the CDR3 is TGTGCCAGCAGTTCTCCCCCCGGGACGTACCTGGGGAATGAGCAGTTCTTC.

This clonotype was seen a few times. This chain connects TRBV5-1 to TRBJ2-2; the match to TRBD2 covers 11 bases. The CDR3 has 17 amino acids. Germline loops: CDR1 SGHRS, CDR2 YFSETQ. V lost 5 bases and J lost 0; bases outside the gene matches: 6. CDR3 bases: TGCGCCAGCAGGAAGGGACTAGCGGCCCCGAACACCGGGGAGCTGTTTTTT. Protein product: CASRKGLAAPNTGELFF. The full variable domain, with the rest looked up from reference TRBV5-1 and TRBJ2-2, is KAGVTQTPRYLIKTRGQQVTLSCSPISGHRSVSWYQQTPGQGLQFLFEYFSETQRNKGNFPGRFSGRQFSNSRSEMNVSTLELGDSALYLCASRKGLAAPNTGELFFGEGSRLTVL.

The CDR3: CASTPGREGAFF. The CDR3 DNA reads as TGTGCCAGCACCCCAGGCCGGGAAGGCGCTTTCTTT. The chain carries TRBV6-2 or TRBV6-3 and TRBJ1-1, with D uncertain. The CDR3 extends over 12 amino acids. Germline V gives CDR1 MNHEY, CDR2 SVGEGT. With 7 bases removed from V and 11 bases from J, the gap between germline ends came to 17 bases.

This clonotype occurred many times. The V call is TRBV10-3, the J call TRBJ2-1; 7 bases map to TRBD2. Per germline, CDR1 ENHRY and CDR2 SYGVKD. V was clipped by 6 bases and J by 3 bases; unmatched bases: 2. CDR3 length: 13 residues. The CDR3 here is CAISGTNYNEQFF. CDR3 bases: TGTGCCATCAGCGGGACTAACTACAATGAGCAGTTCTTC.

This clonotype was seen many times. The J gene is TRBJ1-1, the V gene TRBV28, with 9 bases identical to TRBD1. V lost 3 bases, J lost 1 base, and 6 bases stayed unmatched. Germline-derived CDR1 and CDR2 are MDHEN and SYDVKM. The CDR3 has 16 amino acids. CDR3 nucleotides: TGTGCCAGCAGTTTGGGGACAGGGTTACGGAACACTGAAGCTTTCTTT. This sequence encodes CASSLGTGLRNTEAFF.

This clonotype came up many times. This sequence joins TRBV7-2 and TRBJ1-2; D gene uncertain. The V end was cut by 5 bases, the J end by 8 bases, with 9 bases between. The CDR3 covers 11 residues. Germline assignment: CDR1 SGHTA and CDR2 FQGNSA. CDR3 in amino acids: CASSLTGGYTF. The CDR3 DNA reads TGTGCCAGCAGCCTCACGGGGGGCTACACCTTC.

This clonotype has more than one count but fewer than ten. This chain links TRBV5-1 with TRBJ1-2; 9 nucleotides agree with TRBD1. The CDR3 has 14 amino acids. The junction had 7 bases not matched to a gene; V was cut back by 5 bases and J by 5 bases. The V gene's germline CDR1 is SGHRS and CDR2 YFSETQ. The CDR3: CASRDGQGIYGYTF. The CDR3 nucleotides read TGCGCCAGCAGGGATGGACAGGGGATATATGGCTACACCTTC.

Details on this clonotype: Relative to the germline gene, one junction end is altered; a read error may explain this. This rearrangement joins TRBV5-5 to TRBJ1-1, with 8 bases aligning to TRBD1. The CDR3 totals 13 residues. Germline CDR1 reads SGHKS; CDR2 reads YYEKEE (reference sequence). The CDR3, as DNA: TGTACCAGCAGCTTGGACAGGGTCACTGAAGCTTTCTTT. This sequence encodes CTSSLDRVTEAFF.

This clonotype came up once. For the CDR3, the DNA is TGTGCCATCAGTGAAAGCCAGCGGGTATCAAACAATGAGCAGTTCTTC. This gives the protein CAISESQRVSNNEQFF. The chain carries TRBV10-3 and TRBJ2-1; possible D gene TRBD2, 6 bases. The CDR3 is 16 residues long. Germline CDR1 and CDR2: ENHRY and SYGVKD. The ends were cut back, 3 bases at V and 5 bases at J, with 17 bases in the middle.

The genes are TRBV3-1 and TRBJ2-7; 10 positions match TRBD2. Germline CDR1 is LGHDT and CDR2 is YNNKEL (reference sequence). The V gene end was trimmed by 0 bases and the J gene end by 5 bases; junction bases not matched to a gene: 13. The CDR3 length is 18 residues. The CDR3 loop reads CASSQEPPLAGALHEQYF. The CDR3 bases are TGTGCCAGCAGCCAAGAACCCCCCCTAGCGGGAGCCCTCCACGAGCAGTACTTC.

This clonotype was observed at least ten times. The gene calls are TRBV30 and TRBJ2-7; 8 positions match TRBD1. The length of the CDR3 is 14 residues. V trimming: 1 base; J trimming: 2 bases; junction bases outside the gene matches: 4. Germline assignment: CDR1 GTSNPN and CDR2 SVGIG (reference sequence). The CDR3 is CAWSDLTGAYEQYF. The CDR3 nucleotides are TGTGCCTGGAGTGACCTGACAGGGGCCTACGAGCAGTACTTC.

J is TRBJ1-1 and V is TRBV5-4; possibly TRBD1 for D (6 bases). The CDR3 runs to 15 residues. Per germline, CDR1 SGHNT and CDR2 YYREEE (reference sequence). Trimming took off 4 bases at V and 1 base at J, with 14 bases between the two ends. In DNA, the CDR3 is TGTGCCAGCAGCCAAACAACGGACAGGAACACTGAAGCTTTCTTT. It codes for CASSQTTDRNTEAFF.

This clonotype was picked up many times. The CDR3 protein is CASKRNYEQYF. CDR3 DNA: TGTGCCAGCAAGAGAAACTACGAGCAGTACTTC. The chain links TRBV2 to TRBJ2-7; D not certain. The germline V and J ends were trimmed by 7 bases and 3 bases, with 7 bases remaining between them. CDR1 is SNHLY, CDR2 FYNNEI, per germline. The CDR3 is made up of 11 amino acids.

This clonotype was recorded many times. The chain couples TRBV2 to TRBJ2-5; 9 bases are shared with TRBD1. With V trimmed by 7 bases and J by 3 bases, 9 bases remained unmatched. Germline V CDR1 and CDR2: SNHLY, FYNNEI. This CDR3 comprises 15 residues. The CDR3 DNA reads TGTGCCAGCATACAGGGGGCCGAGGGGGAAGAGACCCAGTACTTC. Amino acid sequence: CASIQGAEGEETQYF.

This clonotype was counted a few times. V is TRBV18 and J is TRBJ2-3; possible D gene TRBD2, 6 bases. Germline CDR1 is KGHSH and CDR2 is LQKENI. Trimming cost V 3 bases and J 0 bases, with 13 bases left between them. CDR3 length equals 16 residues. This CDR3 reads CASSPQASASTDTQYF. The CDR3 bases are TGTGCCAGCTCACCCCAGGCTAGCGCGAGCACAGATACGCAGTATTTT.

This clonotype was seen ten or more times. J is TRBJ1-1 and V is TRBV7-9, with TRBD1 as a possible D gene (6 bases). Germline V CDR1 and CDR2: SEHNR, FQNEAQ (reference sequence). The CDR3 is made up of 15 amino acids. Trimming shortened V by 6 bases and J by 3 bases, and 17 bases separated the two germline ends. The CDR3 loop reads CASSPIWGADTEAFF. CDR3 in DNA: TGTGCCAGCAGTCCTATCTGGGGGGCGGACACTGAAGCTTTCTTT.

The J gene is TRBJ1-1, the V gene TRBV6-2 or TRBV6-3; no clear D. The V end was cut by 6 bases, the J end by 6 bases, with 20 bases between. The CDR3 is 15 amino acids. Looked up from germline, CDR1 is MNHEY and CDR2 is SVGEGT. The CDR3: CASRSLRRYNAEAFF. The CDR3 DNA reads TGTGCCAGCAGATCTCTGCGACGCTATAACGCTGAAGCTTTCTTT.

In its sample, this clonotype was seen a few times. A much larger clone differs by one base, so this may be a read error. V usage is TRBV20-1 and J usage is TRBJ2-7; D call uncertain. Trimming pared 2 bases from V and 1 base from J, leaving 9 bases between. The CDR3 totals 13 residues. The germline V gene has CDR1 DFQATT and CDR2 SNEGSKA (reference sequence). The CDR3 loop is CSARNGGSYEQYF. CDR3 DNA: TGCAGTGCTAGAAACGGCGGTTCCTACGAGCAGTACTTC.

This clonotype showed up many times. The chain couples TRBV20-1 to TRBJ2-4, with D unresolved. V shed 0 bases and J shed 11 bases, with 5 bases lying between them. This CDR3 is built from 10 residues. Germline CDR1 and CDR2: DFQATT and SNEGSKA (reference sequence). In nucleotides, the CDR3 is TGCAGTGCTAGAGATCAGGTTCAGTACTTC. Protein sequence: CSARDQVQYF.

With regard to this clonotype: A much larger clone differs from this one at a single base, so this may be a read error. The V gene is TRBV20-1, the J gene TRBJ2-3; 14 nucleotides match TRBD2. Germline values: CDR1 DFQATT, CDR2 SNEGSKA (reference sequence). V gave up 8 bases and J gave up 1 base; unmatched junction bases: 11. The CDR3 spans 17 residues. CDR3 sequence reads: CSTWGLAGDIGTDTQYF. The CDR3 nucleotides read TGCAGTACTTGGGGACTAGCGGGAGATATCGGCACAGATACGCAGTATTTT.

On this clonotype itself: This could be a read error, since a much larger clone is one nucleotide away. The chain carries TRBV7-9 and TRBJ2-7; 11 bases map to TRBD1. Germline CDR1 reads SEHNR; CDR2 reads FQNEAQ (reference sequence). With V trimmed by 1 base and J by 7 bases, 9 bases remained unmatched. CDR3 length equals 16 residues. The CDR3 nucleotides are TGTGCCAGCAGCTTAGTAGGCGGACAGGGGGCGAATGAGCAGTACTTC. Translation gives CASSLVGGQGANEQYF.

This clonotype was recorded many times. The chain combines TRBV29-1 with TRBJ1-1; a weak D match, TRBD1 (5 bases). V was pared by 4 bases and J by 4 bases, with 19 bases between. Germline lookup yields CDR1 SQVTM and CDR2 ANQGSEA. The CDR3 is 15 residues long. CDR3 nucleotides: TGCAGCGTTGGGGGGGATCGGCCGGGGGGCACTGAAGCTTTCTTT. Its protein product is CSVGGDRPGGTEAFF.

This clonotype was observed a handful of times. The rearrangement links TRBV3-1 to TRBJ1-6, with 7 bases identical to TRBD1. Germline V gene data show CDR1 as LGHDT and CDR2 as YNNKEL (reference sequence). V gave up 4 bases and J gave up 7 bases; unmatched junction bases: 7. This CDR3 contains 15 residues. Here the CDR3 reads CASSPRQGANSPLHF. The CDR3 DNA sequence: TGTGCCAGCAGCCCGCGACAGGGCGCGAATTCACCCCTCCACTTT.